These T cell receptor beta chains were read from a single sample in a study of long-term antiretroviral therapy in people with HIV. Using immunoSEQ multiplex PCR, the repertoire was profiled, and TCRdb retains in-frame clones only, with some absent. This sample has nearly 30,000 clones, with 85% to 90% found just once. The specimen was unsorted PBMCs, collected 3.2 years before starting antiretroviral therapy. The receptor set was obtained from a man aged 45-60 years with HIV. CDR3s include the opening cysteine and the closing phenylalanine or tryptophan. D genes are given only for firm matches. Only part of the rows carry a size: once, few, many, or a class if the clone is expanded.

NA	TRBV9	NA	TRBJ2-1	16	TGTGCCAGCAGCCCCCCTTACGGTAACTCCTACAATGAGCAGTTCTTC	CASSPPYGNSYNEQFF
NA	TRBV7-3	NA	TRBJ2-1	14	TGTGCCAGCAGCCCCTCGACAACGGCCCATGAGCAGTTCTTC	CASSPSTTAHEQFF
NA	TRBV4-3	NA	TRBJ1-5	18	TGCGCCAGCAGCCAAGAGCTGCTACAGGGTACATTTCGCCAGCCCCAGCATTTT	CASSQELLQGTFRQPQHF
NA	TRBV6-1	NA	TRBJ1-5	15	TGTGCCAGCAGTGAAAGATCACGGGGCAATCAGCCCCAGCATTTT	CASSERSRGNQPQHF
NA	TRBV11-2	TRBD2	TRBJ2-2	16	TGTGCCAGCAGCTTCGGACTAGCAACGAACACCGGGGAGCTGTTTTTT	CASSFGLATNTGELFF
NA	TRBV4-1	TRBD1	TRBJ2-1	15	TGCGCCAGCAGCGTGACAGGGCTTGTGGGTGATGAGCAGTTCTTC	CASSVTGLVGDEQFF
NA	TRBV7-2	TRBD1	TRBJ2-7	15	TGTGCCAGCAGCCCCGCGGGTTACAGGGGCTACGAGCAGTACTTC	CASSPAGYRGYEQYF
NA	TRBV18	NA	TRBJ2-7	13	TGTGCCAGCGCCAGGGACGGTCGATACGAGCAGTACTTC	CASARDGRYEQYF
few	TRBV7-8	NA	TRBJ1-1	13	TGTGCCAGCAGCTTAGGGATGAACACTGAAGCTTTCTTT	CASSLGMNTEAFF
once	TRBV6-1	NA	TRBJ2-6	14	TGTGCCAGCAGCACAGTCTCTGGGGCCAACGTCCTGACTTTC	CASSTVSGANVLTF
NA	TRBV29-1	TRBD2	TRBJ2-7	14	TGCAGCGTTGAAGAGGCGGGAGACTCCTACGAGCAGTACTTC	CSVEEAGDSYEQYF
NA	TRBV5-1	NA	TRBJ2-5	14	TGCGCCAGCAGCGGCGGGTCGCACGGAGAGACCCAGTACTTC	CASSGGSHGETQYF
once	TRBV20-1	NA	TRBJ2-7	11	TGCAGTGCTAGGGACTACTACGAGCAGTACTTC	CSARDYYEQYF
NA	TRBV5-6	TRBD1	TRBJ1-1	14	TGTGCCAGCAGCTGGGACAGGGAGGGCACTGAAGCTTTCTTT	CASSWDREGTEAFF
once	TRBV23-1	TRBD1	TRBJ2-7	16	TGCGCCAGCAGTCACTTTCGGGACAGCCTCCTCTACGAGCAGTACTTC	CASSHFRDSLLYEQYF
NA	TRBV28	NA	TRBJ2-5	14	TGTGCCAGCAGTTTTTTTTCAGGGGCCAAGACCCAGTACTTC	CASSFFSGAKTQYF
NA	TRBV27	NA	TRBJ2-1	13	TGTGCCAGCAGTGTCGGGGGAGGCAATGAGCAGTTCTTC	CASSVGGGNEQFF
NA	TRBV2	TRBD1	TRBJ1-5	16	TGTGCCAGCAGTGGGGGACAGGATTTTGCCGATCAGCCCCAGCATTTT	CASSGGQDFADQPQHF
NA	TRBV10-3	TRBD2	TRBJ2-3	18	TGTGCCATCAGTGAGCCCGGGACGGGACTAGCGGGGGCAGATACGCAGTATTTT	CAISEPGTGLAGADTQYF
NA	TRBV19	TRBD1	TRBJ1-5	15	TGTGCCAGTAACATAGACAGGGAACTGGATCAGCCCCAGCATTTT	CASNIDRELDQPQHF
few	TRBV7-2	NA	TRBJ1-1	9	TGTGCCAGCAGCTCGAAAGCTTTCTTT	CASSSKAFF
once	TRBV5-4	NA	TRBJ1-4	15	TGTGCCAGCAGCTTGGGTGGGAACCATAATGAAAAACTGTTTTTT	CASSLGGNHNEKLFF
NA	TRBV5-1	TRBD2	TRBJ2-3	16	TGCGCCAGCAGCTTGGGCCTAGCGGGAGTTGTAGATACGCAGTATTTT	CASSLGLAGVVDTQYF
NA	TRBV6-1	NA	TRBJ1-3	13	TGTGCCAGCAGCCCACGACAGGTTAACACCATATATTTT	CASSPRQVNTIYF
few	TRBV6-1	TRBD1	TRBJ1-1	14	TGTGCCAGCAGTAACCAACAGGGGGAGGCTGAAGCTTTCTTT	CASSNQQGEAEAFF
NA	TRBV5-4	TRBD2	TRBJ2-5	13	TGTGCCAGCAGCCGCGGGGGGGAAGAGACCCAGTACTTC	CASSRGGEETQYF
NA	TRBV9	NA	TRBJ1-1	15	TGTGCCAGCAGCGTAGAGCACAGGGCGGGCACTGAAGCTTTCTTT	CASSVEHRAGTEAFF
few	TRBV7-3	TRBD2	TRBJ2-5	16	TGTGCCAGCAGCTTAATAGCCAGCGGGGGGGCGGAGACCCAGTACTTC	CASSLIASGGAETQYF
NA	TRBV11-1	NA	TRBJ2-2	15	TGTGCCAGCAGCCCAGTTGGGGGAGTAACCGGGGAGCTGTTTTTT	CASSPVGGVTGELFF
once	TRBV29-1	TRBD1	TRBJ1-4	16	TGCAGCGTGGTCGGCCGGGACAGGGGAGGGTATGAAAAACTGTTTTTT	CSVVGRDRGGYEKLFF
NA	TRBV13	TRBD2	TRBJ2-7	14	TGTGCCAGCAGTCGACTAGCGATCTCCTACGAGCAGTACTTC	CASSRLAISYEQYF
NA	TRBV15	NA	TRBJ2-7	14	TGTGCCACCAGCAGAGCGGGTATAGGATACGAGCAGTACTTC	CATSRAGIGYEQYF
once	TRBV13	TRBD1	TRBJ2-3	15	TGTGCCAGCAGCTTAAGCAGGGGGCAGGCAGATACGCAGTATTTT	CASSLSRGQADTQYF